Listed below are T cell receptor beta chains from one sample, sequenced in a study of blood T cells in healthy people across ages. MiXCR was run by TCRdb on the 5' RACE reads, yielding one entry per CDR3 protein. The table has 800,000 to 1,300,000 distinct CDR3 sequences, 20% to 25% seen once. This sample also belongs to another study, concerning T cells of mothers and their children.

Sequenced input: blood. The origin of the receptors is a girl aged 2 to 9 in good health. Each CDR3 is given with its conserved first and last residue. Fields, in order: V gene, J gene, CDR3 protein.

TRBV7-3,TRBJ2-2,CASSPGLAGANGELFF
TRBV4-1,TRBJ1-4,CASSLWGQELFF
TRBV28,TRBJ2-5,CASALAAKSQETQYF
TRBV29-1,TRBJ2-7,CSVASGLGHEQYF
TRBV4-1,.,CASSQGWAYEQYF
TRBV18,TRBJ2-4,CASSPPSDRNIQYF
TRBV18,TRBJ2-7,CASSPAHHGQGPLTFYEQYF
TRBV7-8,TRBJ2-7,CASSLVDQLRSEQYF
TRBV24-1,TRBJ1-2,CAASTGDNYGYTF
TRBV19,TRBJ1-1,CASSSSDKRAFF
TRBV6-6,TRBJ1-3,CASSYTPGGRGHTIYF
TRBV20-1,TRBJ1-2,CSAEDIRDRPIYGYTF
TRBV2,TRBJ2-7,CASSEGVYEQYF
TRBV30,TRBJ1-2,CAWILRSPRNGYTF
TRBV10-2,TRBJ2-1,CASSESDGGPKNNEQFF
TRBV4-1,TRBJ1-1,CASSQDGGVEAFF
TRBV27,TRBJ1-2,CASRTGEDPNYGYTF
TRBV11-2,TRBJ1-1,CASSPGQGERTEAFF
TRBV2,TRBJ2-1,CAIGRRVAGVNEQFF
TRBV6-6,.,CASIGGLGWETQYF
TRBV20-1,TRBJ2-3,CSPEWGGRDTQYF
TRBV13,TRBJ2-1,CASSPDGSRYNEQFF
TRBV20-1,TRBJ2-4,CSASGAGVAKNIQYF
TRBV5-1,TRBJ2-5,CASSPYNSDSPQETQYF
TRBV11-2,TRBJ2-5,CASSLFSGGGETQYF
TRBV2,TRBJ2-7,CAGRVASGSEQYF
TRBV16,TRBJ1-1,CASSQAVSTEAFF
TRBV6-1,TRBJ1-5,CASIGDRAHQPQHF
TRBV2,TRBJ1-6,CASSGGLGNSPLHF
TRBV7-9,TRBJ2-5,CASSLISGRKFF
TRBV5-1,TRBJ2-2,CASSWREGPGELFF
TRBV7-2,TRBJ2-5,CASSSIGGQETQYF
TRBV20-1,TRBJ2-7,CSARDEFVGLSYEQYF
TRBV29-1,TRBJ1-1,CSVGVQGNTEAFF
TRBV4-2,TRBJ1-4,CASSQEVSAGQKLFF
TRBV27,TRBJ1-5,CASSAGTGLNQPQHF
TRBV6-1,TRBJ2-6,CASSLGGSGSGANVLTF
TRBV9,TRBJ2-7,CASSVATTGHEQYF